The subject of this entry is one T cell receptor (beta chain). This entry is derived from a study of blood T cell repertoires in COVID-19. Trimming pared 4 bases from V and 6 bases from J, leaving 12 bases between. Germline CDR1 SNHLY, CDR2 FYNNEI. CDR3 length: 13 amino acids. How the authors handled the data: The assay estimated nucleated cells by amplifying reference gene primers. Clones were read by immunoSEQ multiplex PCR, and TCRdb kept only the in-frame ones, dropping some. D and trimming were read from the DNA, whereas the V and J calls and clone size are those reported in that table. The table has about 120,000 clones, 65% to 90% seen once.

The chain is built from TRBV2 and TRBJ1-2; TRBD1 is a possible D gene (5 bases). Material: peripheral blood. This TCR was sampled from a woman of 80 years or more with acute or convalescent COVID-19. The CDR3 loop reads CASSGPGIDGYTF. For the CDR3, the DNA is TGTGCCAGCAGTGGTCCAGGGATCGATGGCTACACCTTC.